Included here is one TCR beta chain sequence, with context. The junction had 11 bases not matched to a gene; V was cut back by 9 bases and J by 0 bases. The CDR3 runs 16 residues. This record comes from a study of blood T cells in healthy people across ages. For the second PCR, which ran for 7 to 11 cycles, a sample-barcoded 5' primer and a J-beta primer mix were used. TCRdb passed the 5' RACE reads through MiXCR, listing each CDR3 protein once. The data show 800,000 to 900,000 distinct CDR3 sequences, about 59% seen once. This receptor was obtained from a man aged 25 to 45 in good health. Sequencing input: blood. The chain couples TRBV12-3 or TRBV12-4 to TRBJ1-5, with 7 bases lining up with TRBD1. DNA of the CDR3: TGTGCCAGTTCTAGACAGGGACAGTATAGCAATCAGCCCCAGCATTTT. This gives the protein CASSRQGQYSNQPQHF.